Shown below are 7 T cell receptor beta chains from a single sample sequenced in a study of T cells in Graves' hyperthyroidism and ophthalmopathy. Researchers took RNA transcripts and amplified the TCR beta CDR3 regions from them. During a first-round RT-PCR of the TCR CDR3, the HTBI primer set was used. TCRdb re-called the multiplex PCR reads with MiXCR, one entry per CDR3 protein. The data contain hundreds of thousands of distinct CDR3 sequences, about a sixth of them singletons. The source material was blood. Source of these receptors: a woman in her 30s with Graves' hyperthyroidism.

The chain is built from TRBV27 and TRBJ2-7, with D possibly TRBD2 on 7 matching bases. Germline CDR1 and CDR2: MNHEY and SMNVEV (reference sequence). V lost 2 bases and J 2 bases, leaving 16 bases between the germline ends. CDR3 length equals 16 residues. CDR3 in amino acids: CASSLRAGADPYEQYF. The CDR3 DNA sequence: TGTGCCAGCAGTTTAAGGGCGGGGGCGGATCCCTACGAGCAGTACTTC.

The chain links TRBV20-1 to TRBJ2-3; 12 bases are shared with TRBD2. This CDR3 region has 16 residues. After removal of 4 bases from V and 4 bases from J, the junction contained 9 bases not matched to a gene. Germline values: CDR1 DFQATT, CDR2 SNEGSKA (reference sequence). CDR3 DNA sequence: TGCAGTGCTACAACACCAGGACTAGCGGGATCAGATACGCAGTATTTT. Translated, it gives CSATTPGLAGSDTQYF.

The V call is TRBV10-1, the J call TRBJ2-2; D may be TRBD2 (5 bases). CDR1 is WNHNN and CDR2 is SYGVQD in the germline V gene (reference sequence). V lost 7 bases, J lost 2 bases, and 11 bases lay in between. The CDR3 has 14 amino acids. CDR3 loop: CASTPGFNTGELFF. CDR3 DNA: TGCGCCAGCACGCCGGGATTTAACACCGGGGAGCTGTTTTTT.

This clonotype has at least ten counts. The chain is built from TRBV28 and TRBJ2-7, with D perhaps TRBD2 (5 bases). Germline CDR1 reads MDHEN; CDR2 reads SYDVKM. This CDR3 is built from 14 residues. V dropped 2 bases and J dropped 5 bases, with 13 bases sitting between them. CDR3 sequence: CASSLGRVAHEQYF. CDR3 DNA: TGTGCCAGCAGTTTAGGGCGGGTCGCCCACGAGCAGTACTTC.

This clonotype was counted only a few times. The V call is TRBV7-2, the J call TRBJ2-3, with a weak D call TRBD2 (5 bases). V was pared by 1 base and J by 10 bases, with 18 bases between. Looked up from germline, CDR1 is SGHTA and CDR2 is FQGNSA. There are 15 residues in the CDR3. CDR3 coding DNA: TGTGCCAGCAGCTTAGGCGTTGGGCTAGCCCGCTCGCAGTATTTT. Translating gives CASSLGVGLARSQYF.

J is TRBJ2-7 and V is TRBV29-1, with 8 bases that match TRBD2. The germline V gene encodes CDR1 SQVTM and CDR2 ANQGSEA. The J segment lost 6 bases and the V segment lost 6 bases, leaving 16 bases of the junction unmatched. The CDR3 sequence is 15 residues long. CDR3 coding DNA: TGCAGCGTCGTATTCCCGGGACTAGTTATAGCCGAGCAGTACTTC. Its protein is CSVVFPGLVIAEQYF.

In this sample, this clonotype turned up many times. The V gene is TRBV7-2, the J gene TRBJ2-3; possibly TRBD2 for D (6 bases). The germline V gene encodes CDR1 SGHTA and CDR2 FQGNSA. The V end was cut by 5 bases, the J end by 2 bases, with 11 bases between. The CDR3 spans 14 residues. CDR3 DNA: TGTGCCAGCAGCCGGGACTCCAACACAGATACGCAGTATTTT. Its translation: CASSRDSNTDTQYF.